This T cell receptor beta chain was profiled in a study of blood T cell repertoires in COVID-19. The wider study: Whether acute or convalescent, the COVID-19 samples came from the United States, Italy and Spain. PBMCs, B-cell-depleted T cells, or T cells were the source of the cDNA or gDNA that made up the material.

In the original analysis: Using reference gene primer amplification, nucleated cell counts were estimated. TCRdb's table, derived via immunoSEQ multiplex PCR, lists solely in-frame clones and lacks some. The V and J calls and the clone size are those of that table, but D and trimming were determined from the DNA. This sample has 24,000 or so clones, with over 80% found just once. With 4 bases removed from V and 4 bases from J, the gap between germline ends came to 14 bases. The V gene's germline CDR1 is MGHRA and CDR2 YSYEKL. The CDR3 covers 14 residues. The receptor's source is a human donor with active COVID-19. The donor label of this sample is uncertain. V and J are TRBV4-1 and TRBJ2-7; a weak D match, TRBD2 (6 bases). What was sequenced was peripheral blood. This CDR3 reads CASSRPGVNYEQYF. For the CDR3, the DNA is TGCGCCAGCAGCCGTCCGGGGGTTAATTACGAGCAGTACTTC.